This T cell receptor (beta chain) comes out of a study of blood T cell repertoires in COVID-19. CDR1 and CDR2 (germline): SEHNR, FQNEAQ (reference sequence). The CDR3 extends over 13 amino acids. The V end lost 4 bases, the J end lost 5 bases, and 10 bases lay between the germline ends. Original data processing: Amplification of reference gene primers provided the estimated nucleated cell counts. Assay used: immunoSEQ multiplex PCR; TCRdb lists only in-frame clones, some missing. The V and J calls and the clone size are those of that table, but D and trimming were determined from the DNA. Here the sample spans about 210,000 clones, approximately 90% being singletons.

This chain joins TRBV7-9 and TRBJ2-3; a weak D match, TRBD1 (5 bases). Material: peripheral blood. This TCR was recovered from a man under 40 with acute or convalescent COVID-19. The CDR3 coding sequence is TGTGCCAGCAGCTCATGGGGCGTAGATACGCAGTATTTT. It translates to CASSSWGVDTQYF.